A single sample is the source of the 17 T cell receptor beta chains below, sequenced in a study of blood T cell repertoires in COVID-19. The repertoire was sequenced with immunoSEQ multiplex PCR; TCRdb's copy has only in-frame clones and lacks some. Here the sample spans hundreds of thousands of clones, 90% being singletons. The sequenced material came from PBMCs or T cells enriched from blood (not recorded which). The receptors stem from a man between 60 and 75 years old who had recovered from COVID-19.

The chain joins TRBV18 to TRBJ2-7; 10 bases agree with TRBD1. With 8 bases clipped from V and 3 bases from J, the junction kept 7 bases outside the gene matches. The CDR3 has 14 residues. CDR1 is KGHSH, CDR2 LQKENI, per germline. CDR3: CASHKDRGNYEQYF. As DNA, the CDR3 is TGTGCCAGCCACAAGGACAGGGGGAACTACGAGCAGTACTTC.

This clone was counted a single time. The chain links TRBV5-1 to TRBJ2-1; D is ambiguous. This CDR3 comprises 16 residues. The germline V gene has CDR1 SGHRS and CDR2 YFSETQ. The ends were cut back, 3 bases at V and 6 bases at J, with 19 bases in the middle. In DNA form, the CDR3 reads TGCGCCAGCAGCTATACAGTAACCTTGAATAGCAATGAGCAGTTCTTC. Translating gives CASSYTVTLNSNEQFF.

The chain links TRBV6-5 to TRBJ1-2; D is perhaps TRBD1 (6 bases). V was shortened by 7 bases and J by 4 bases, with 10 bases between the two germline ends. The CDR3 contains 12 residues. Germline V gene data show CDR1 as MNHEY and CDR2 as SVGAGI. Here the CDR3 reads CASNRRGYGYTF. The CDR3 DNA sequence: TGTGCCAGCAATCGCAGGGGCTATGGCTACACCTTC.

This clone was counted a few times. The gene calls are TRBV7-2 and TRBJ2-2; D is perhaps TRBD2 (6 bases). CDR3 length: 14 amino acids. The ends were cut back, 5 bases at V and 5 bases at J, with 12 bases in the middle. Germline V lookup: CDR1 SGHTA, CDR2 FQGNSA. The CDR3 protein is CASSTLGGTGELFF. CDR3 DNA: TGTGCCAGCAGCACTCTGGGGGGAACCGGGGAGCTGTTTTTT.

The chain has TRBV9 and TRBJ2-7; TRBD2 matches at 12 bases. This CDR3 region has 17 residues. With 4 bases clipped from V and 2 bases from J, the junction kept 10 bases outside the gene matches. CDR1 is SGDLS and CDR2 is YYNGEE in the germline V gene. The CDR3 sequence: CASSPRVGTSGPYEQYF. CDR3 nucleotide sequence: TGTGCCAGCAGCCCGCGGGTCGGGACTAGCGGGCCCTACGAGCAGTACTTC.

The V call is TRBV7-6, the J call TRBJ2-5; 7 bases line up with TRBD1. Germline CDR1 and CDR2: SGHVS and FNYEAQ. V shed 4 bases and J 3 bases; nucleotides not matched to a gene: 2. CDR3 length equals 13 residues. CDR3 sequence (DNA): TGTGCCAGCAGCTCAGGACAGGAAGAGACCCAGTACTTC. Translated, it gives CASSSGQEETQYF.

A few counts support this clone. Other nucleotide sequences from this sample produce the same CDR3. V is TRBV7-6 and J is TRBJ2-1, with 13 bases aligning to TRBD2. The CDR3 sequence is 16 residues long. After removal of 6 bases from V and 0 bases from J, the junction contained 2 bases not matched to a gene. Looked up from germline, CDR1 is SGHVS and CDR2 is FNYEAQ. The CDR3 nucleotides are TGTGCCAGCAGTCGGACTAGCGGGAGCTCCTACAATGAGCAGTTCTTC. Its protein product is CASSRTSGSSYNEQFF.

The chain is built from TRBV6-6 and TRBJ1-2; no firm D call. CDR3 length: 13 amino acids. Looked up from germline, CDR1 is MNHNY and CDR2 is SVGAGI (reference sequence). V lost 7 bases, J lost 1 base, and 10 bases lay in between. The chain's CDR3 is CASIQTLNYGYTF. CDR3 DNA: TGTGCCAGCATTCAGACACTTAACTATGGCTACACCTTC.

This chain's CDR3 is CASSKVGTSARKGETQYF. The CDR3 nucleotides read TGCGCCAGCAGCAAGGTCGGGACTAGCGCGCGAAAGGGAGAGACCCAGTACTTC. V is TRBV5-1 and J is TRBJ2-5; TRBD2 aligns across 10 bases. This CDR3 region has 18 residues. V trimming: 4 bases; J trimming: 4 bases; junction bases outside the gene matches: 16. CDR1 and CDR2 from the germline V gene are SGHRS and YFSETQ.

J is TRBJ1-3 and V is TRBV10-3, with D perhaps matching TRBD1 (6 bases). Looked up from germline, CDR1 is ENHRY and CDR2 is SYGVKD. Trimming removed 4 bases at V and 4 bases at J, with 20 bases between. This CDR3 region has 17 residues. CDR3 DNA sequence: TGTGCCATCAGTGCTCTATCGACTCAGGGGTCAGGAAACACCATATATTTT. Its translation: CAISALSTQGSGNTIYF.

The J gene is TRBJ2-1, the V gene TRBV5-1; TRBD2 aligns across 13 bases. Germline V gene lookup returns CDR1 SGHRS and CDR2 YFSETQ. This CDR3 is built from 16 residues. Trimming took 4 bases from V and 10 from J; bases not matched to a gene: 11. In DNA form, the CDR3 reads TGCGCCAGCAGCATAAACCCGGGACTAGCGGGAAGGGAGCAGTTCTTC. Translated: CASSINPGLAGREQFF.

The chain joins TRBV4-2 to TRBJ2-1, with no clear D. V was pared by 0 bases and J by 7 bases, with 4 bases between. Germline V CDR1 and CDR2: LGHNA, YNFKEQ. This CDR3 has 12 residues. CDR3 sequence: CASSQERNEQFF. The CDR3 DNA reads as TGTGCCAGCAGCCAAGAGAGGAATGAGCAGTTCTTC.

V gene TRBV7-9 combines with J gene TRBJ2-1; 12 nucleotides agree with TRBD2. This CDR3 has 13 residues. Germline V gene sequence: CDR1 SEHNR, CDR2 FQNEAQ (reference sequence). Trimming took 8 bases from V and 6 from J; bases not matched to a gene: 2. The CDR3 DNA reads TGTGCCAGCCTGACTAGCGGGAGCAATGAGCAGTTCTTC. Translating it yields CASLTSGSNEQFF.

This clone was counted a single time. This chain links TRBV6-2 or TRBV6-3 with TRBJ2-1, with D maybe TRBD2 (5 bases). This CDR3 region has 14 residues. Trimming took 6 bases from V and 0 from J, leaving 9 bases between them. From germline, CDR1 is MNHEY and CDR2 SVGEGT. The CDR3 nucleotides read TGTGCCAGCAGCCGTGAGGGCTCCTACAATGAGCAGTTCTTC. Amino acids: CASSREGSYNEQFF.

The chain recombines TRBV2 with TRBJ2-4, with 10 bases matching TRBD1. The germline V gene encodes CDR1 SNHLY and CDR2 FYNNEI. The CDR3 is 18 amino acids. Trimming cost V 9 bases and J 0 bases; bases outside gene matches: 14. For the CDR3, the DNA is TGTGCCAGACACTACTCTACCGGGACAGGGGTAGCCAAAAACATTCAGTACTTC. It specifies CARHYSTGTGVAKNIQYF. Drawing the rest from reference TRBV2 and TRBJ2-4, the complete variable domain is EPEVTQTPSHQVTQMGQEVILRCVPISNHLYFYWYRQILGQKVEFLVSFYNNEISEKSEIFDDQFSVERPDGSNFTLKIRSTKLEDSAMYFCARHYSTGTGVAKNIQYFGAGTRLSVL.

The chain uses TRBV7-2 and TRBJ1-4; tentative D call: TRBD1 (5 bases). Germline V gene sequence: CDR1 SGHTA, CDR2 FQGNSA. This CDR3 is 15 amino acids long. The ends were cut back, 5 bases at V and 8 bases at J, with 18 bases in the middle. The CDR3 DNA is TGTGCCAGCAGCGCAGACAGCCAAAAGACGGAAAAACTGTTTTTT. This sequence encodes CASSADSQKTEKLFF.

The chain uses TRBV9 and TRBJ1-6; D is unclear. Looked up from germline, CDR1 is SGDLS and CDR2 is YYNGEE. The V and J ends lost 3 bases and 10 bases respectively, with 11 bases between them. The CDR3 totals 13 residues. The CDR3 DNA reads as TGTGCCAGCAGCGAAGTTTGGCACTCACCCCTCCACTTT. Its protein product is CASSEVWHSPLHF.